This TCR beta chain was profiled in a study of vaccination effects on CD4 cells after COVID-19. Study-wide results and limits: The study, lacking early post-infection timepoints, had few convalescent patients.

Profiled with immunoSEQ multiplex PCR; TCRdb holds only in-frame clones, not every one. This repertoire shows fewer than 30,000 clones, about 70% found once; its top ten account for approximately 10%. This clone showed up just a few times. What it binds is not known. After expansion with viral peptide pools in the ViraFEST assay, antigen-specific CD4+ T cells were sequenced. Cells that had been cultured for 10 days were the source of isolated CD4+ T cells. Prior SARS-CoV-2 infection was absent in the vaccine recipients, as shown by negative nucleocapsid antibodies. Two million PBMC per well were cultured with around 10 IU/ml IL-2 and roughly 9.9 ug/ml peptides. The V gene's germline CDR1 is LNHDA and CDR2 SQIVND (reference sequence). This CDR3 comprises 17 residues. The junction had 10 bases not matched to a gene; V was cut back by 5 bases and J by 0 bases.

The TCR comes from a human donor who received a COVID-19 vaccine. The source material was CD4+ T cells from PBMCs cultured with SARS-CoV-2 spike peptides, sampled before COVID-19 vaccination. The chain links TRBV19 to TRBJ1-2; 9 bases fit TRBD1. CDR3 coding DNA: TGTGCCAGTAGTCCACGGACAGGGGAAGTGTCTAACTATGGCTACACCTTC. Residues: CASSPRTGEVSNYGYTF.